The rows below give T cell receptor beta chains drawn from one sample of a study of blood T cell repertoires in COVID-19. Sequenced by immunoSEQ multiplex PCR; TCRdb stores in-frame clones only, minus some. The sample comprises 300,000 to 400,000 clones, approximately 88% of which are singletons, and around 10% rests with the top ten. The sample consisted of peripheral blood. The receptors here all came from a man aged 25-45 years with COVID-19, enrolled during active disease. Each CDR3 is given without its conserved first and last residue. Fields, in order: clone size, V gene, J gene, CDR3 protein. The size entry is marked missing in some rows and otherwise reads once, few, many or a size class.

-	TRBV5-1	TRBJ1-2	ASSTGQGLVGYT
-	TRBV7-2	TRBJ2-3	ASSLESGGWDTQY
-	TRBV2	TRBJ2-7	ASSGLEQTYEQY
-	TRBV7-9	TRBJ1-4	ATSATTNEKLF
-	TRBV7-9	TRBJ2-1	ASAGTRQYNEQF
once	TRBV5-1	TRBJ2-7	ASSPRARSHEQY
-	TRBV5-6	TRBJ2-7	ASSLDTYEQY
-	TRBV7-2	TRBJ2-1	ASSLGTSGGEQF
-	TRBV29-1	TRBJ2-7	SVEGLAGGPSGEQY
-	TRBV7-2	TRBJ1-4	ASSARQGPKLF
-	TRBV5-1	TRBJ1-6	ASSSGVSYNSPLH
once	TRBV5-1	TRBJ2-3	ASSLRLAVPDTQY
-	TRBV6-6	TRBJ2-7	ASSRETEQY
-	TRBV2	TRBJ1-2	ASSGGYGYT
-	TRBV9	TRBJ2-1	ASSLAGGPLNEQF
-	TRBV5-1	TRBJ2-7	ASSSQGEQY
-	TRBV5-8	TRBJ2-3	ASSLATGGTDTQY
-	TRBV19	TRBJ1-5	ASSGGGNQPQH
-	TRBV5-1	TRBJ1-3	ASSSGIGIYPGNTIY
-	TRBV19	TRBJ2-3	ASTLGGLRTDTQY
few	TRBV7-9	TRBJ1-2	ASRDGQGYGYT
-	TRBV6-1	TRBJ2-7	ASSEPGQGLNEQY
-	TRBV9	TRBJ1-6	ASSVGTGQGRSGILSPLH